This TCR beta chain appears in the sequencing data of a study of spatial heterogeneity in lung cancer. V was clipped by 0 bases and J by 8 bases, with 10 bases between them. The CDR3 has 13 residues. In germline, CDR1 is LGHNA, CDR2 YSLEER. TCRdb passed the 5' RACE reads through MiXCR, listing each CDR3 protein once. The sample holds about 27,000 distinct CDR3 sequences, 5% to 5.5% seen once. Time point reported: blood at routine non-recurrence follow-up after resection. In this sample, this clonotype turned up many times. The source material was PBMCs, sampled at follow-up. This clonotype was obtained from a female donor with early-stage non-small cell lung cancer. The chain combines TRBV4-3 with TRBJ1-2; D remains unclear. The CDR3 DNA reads TGCGCCAGCAGCCAAGATTTGGGAAGGGGCTACACCTTC. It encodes CASSQDLGRGYTF.